This T cell receptor (beta chain) is drawn from a study of shared clonotypes between healthy human individuals. Study-wide results and limits: A handful of donors had 5% to 6.5% of their naive CD4 clonotypes in common. Researchers sampled blood only, noting tissue repertoires likely differ. Relative to clonotypes present in all four donors, those not shared had lower generation probabilities.

This table comes from immunoSEQ multiplex PCR, and its TCRdb copy is limited to in-frame clones, with some not included. The table has 850,000 to 1,200,000 clones, about 75% seen once. Notes on this clone: What it binds is not known.

CDR1 is LNHDA, CDR2 SQIVND, per germline (reference sequence). With 7 bases clipped from V and 2 bases from J, the junction kept 10 bases outside the gene matches. The CDR3 consists of 16 residues. Caucasian adults living in Nashville, Tennessee, provided all samples. The gene calls are TRBV19 and TRBJ1-5; TRBD1 matches 8 bases. The TCR was taken from a man aged 18 to 29 in good health. Sample: memory CD4+ T cells sorted from blood. Subset given: CD45RA-negative fraction. CDR3 region: CASTSQGASGNQPQHF. CDR3 bases: TGTGCCAGTACTTCCCAGGGGGCGAGTGGCAATCAGCCCCAGCATTTT.